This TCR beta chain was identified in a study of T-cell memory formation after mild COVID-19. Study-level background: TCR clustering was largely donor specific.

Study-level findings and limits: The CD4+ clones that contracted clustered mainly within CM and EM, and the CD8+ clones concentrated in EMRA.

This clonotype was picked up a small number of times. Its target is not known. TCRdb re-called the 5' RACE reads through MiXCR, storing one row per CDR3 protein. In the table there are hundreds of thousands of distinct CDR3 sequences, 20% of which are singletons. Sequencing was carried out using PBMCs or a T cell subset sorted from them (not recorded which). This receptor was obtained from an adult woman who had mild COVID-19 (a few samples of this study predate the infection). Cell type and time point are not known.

CDR3: CASSQDRVVYGEQFF. The DNA of the CDR3 is TGCGCCAGCTCCCAGGACAGGGTGGTGTACGGTGAGCAGTTCTTC. The chain couples TRBV4-3 to TRBJ2-1; 8 bases align to TRBD1. After removal of 8 bases from V and 9 bases from J, the junction contained 15 bases not matched to a gene. The CDR3 spans 15 residues. Germline V lookup: CDR1 LGHNA, CDR2 YSLEER.